These T cell receptor beta chains were read from a single sample in a study of OX40 agonist ivuxolimab in advanced cancers. The assay was immunoSEQ multiplex PCR, and TCRdb's table has in-frame clones only and misses some. The sample lists fewer than 50,000 clones; roughly 86% were seen once. This sample comprised CD4+ or CD8+ T cells sorted from blood, obtained in a trial of the OX40 agonist ivuxolimab. The source is an adult with an advanced solid tumor such as melanoma, head and neck, liver or kidney cancer. The CDR3 runs from the conserved cysteine through the conserved F or W. A D gene is named only where the DNA matches it firmly. A row's size may be missing; if present it is once, few, many or a size class.

>TRBD1|few|15|TRBJ1-6|TRBV6-6
CASRPDRGRNSPLHF
TGTGCCAGCAGACCGGACAGGGGGCGAAATTCACCCCTCCACTTT
>NA|NA|14|TRBJ1-1|TRBV5-1
CASSPLDGNTEAFF
TGCGCCAGCAGCCCGCTTGACGGGAACACTGAAGCTTTCTTT
>NA|NA|14|TRBJ1-1|TRBV29-1
CSAEVGGRGTEAFF
TGCAGCGCTGAGGTAGGGGGACGGGGTACTGAAGCTTTCTTT
>TRBD2|NA|14|TRBJ2-5|TRBV9
CASSKSGGQETQYF
TGTGCCAGCAGCAAAAGCGGGGGCCAAGAGACCCAGTACTTC
>TRBD1|few|14|TRBJ1-1|TRBV9
CASSAGTVSAEAFF
TGTGCCAGCAGCGCGGGGACAGTCTCGGCTGAAGCTTTCTTT
>NA|few|11|TRBJ2-5|TRBV28
CASSLGHPLYF
TGTGCCAGCAGTTTAGGCCACCCCTTGTACTTC
>TRBD1|NA|17|TRBJ2-2|TRBV9
CASSVTRGGSNTGELFF
TGTGCCAGCAGCGTTACTAGAGGGGGCTCGAACACCGGGGAGCTGTTTTTT
>TRBD2|NA|12|TRBJ2-1|TRBV27
CASRSGGALQFF
TGTGCCAGCAGGTCGGGAGGGGCCCTGCAGTTCTTC
>TRBD1|once|14|TRBJ1-2|TRBV27
CASSIDRANYGYTF
TGTGCCAGCAGTATCGACAGGGCCAACTATGGCTACACCTTC
>TRBD1|NA|19|TRBJ2-6|TRBV5-1
CASSLAGQGTTLWANVLTF
TGCGCCAGCAGCTTGGCGGGACAGGGGACGACTCTGTGGGCCAACGTCCTGACTTTC
>NA|NA|14|TRBJ2-3|TRBV27
CASSLWGPGDTQYF
TGTGCCAGCAGTTTATGGGGGCCCGGAGATACGCAGTATTTT
>TRBD1|NA|14|TRBJ1-2|TRBV9
CASSPEGQAYGYTF
TGTGCCAGCAGCCCTGAGGGACAGGCCTATGGCTACACCTTC
>NA|NA|13|TRBJ1-1|TRBV19
CASSIRPAIEAFF
TGTGCCAGTAGTATTAGGCCTGCTATTGAAGCTTTCTTT